The present T cell receptor (beta chain) was sequenced within a study of T cell responses to AZD1222 COVID-19 vaccine. Study-wide results and caveats: Breadth and depth of Spike-specific TCRs rose after two AZD1222 doses.

Germline lookup yields CDR1 SGHRS and CDR2 YFSETQ. The CDR3 has 14 amino acids. The junction had 6 bases not matched to a gene; V was cut back by 4 bases and J by 3 bases. Notes on this clone: Antigen unknown.

Sequenced by immunoSEQ multiplex PCR; TCRdb stores in-frame clones only, minus some. The data show tens of thousands of clones, over 75% seen once. V gene TRBV5-1 combines with J gene TRBJ1-1, with 7 bases aligning to TRBD1. The sequencing here drew on peripheral blood, taken 28 days after the second AZD1222 dose. This TCR was recovered from an adult who received the AZD1222 COVID-19 vaccine. CDR3 DNA: TGCGCCAGCAGCGCGGCAGGGGGGTACACTGAAGCTTTCTTT. It codes for CASSAAGGYTEAFF.